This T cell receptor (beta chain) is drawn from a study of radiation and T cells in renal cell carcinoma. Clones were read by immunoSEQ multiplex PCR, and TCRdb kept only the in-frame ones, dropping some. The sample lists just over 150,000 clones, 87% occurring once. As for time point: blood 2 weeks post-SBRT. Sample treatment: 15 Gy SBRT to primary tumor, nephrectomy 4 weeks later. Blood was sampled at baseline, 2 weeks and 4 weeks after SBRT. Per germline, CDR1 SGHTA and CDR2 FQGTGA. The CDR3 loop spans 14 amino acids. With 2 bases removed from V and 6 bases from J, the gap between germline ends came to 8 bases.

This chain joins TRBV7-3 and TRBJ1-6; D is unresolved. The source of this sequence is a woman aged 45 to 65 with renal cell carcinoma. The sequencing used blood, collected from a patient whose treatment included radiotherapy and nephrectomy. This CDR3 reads CASSLPGANSPLHF. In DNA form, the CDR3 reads TGTGCCAGCAGCTTACCAGGAGCTAATTCACCCCTCCACTTT. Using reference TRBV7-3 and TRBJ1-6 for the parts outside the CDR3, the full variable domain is GAGVSQTPSNKVTEKGKYVELRCDPISGHTALYWYRQSLGQGPEFLIYFQGTGAADDSGLPNDRFFAVRPEGSVSTLKIQRTERGDSAVYLCASSLPGANSPLHFGNGTRLTVT.